This paragraph reports one T cell receptor beta chain. The antigen is not known. Sequenced by immunoSEQ multiplex PCR; TCRdb stores in-frame clones only, minus some. The table records 150,000 to 200,000 clones, around 90% of them present only once. These data originate in a study of T cell responses to AZD1222 COVID-19 vaccine. Study information: Investigators merged groups given second doses at roughly 4 or roughly 12 weeks.

Study results and limitations: In a largely white British group with more females than males, clonal diversity was possibly underestimated. The study identified only a handful of AZD1222 recipients as seropositive at baseline.

The receptor was derived from an adult in good health. The input for sequencing was peripheral blood, taken on day 0 of AZD1222 vaccination.

The CDR3 here is CASSVEGQLAGETQYF. As DNA, the CDR3 is TGTGCCAGCAGCGTAGAGGGCCAGCTCGCCGGGGAGACCCAGTACTTC. The rearrangement uses TRBV9 and TRBJ2-5; D is uncertain. V was pared by 0 bases and J by 5 bases, with 17 bases between. Germline CDR1 reads SGDLS; CDR2 reads YYNGEE. The CDR3 contains 16 residues.